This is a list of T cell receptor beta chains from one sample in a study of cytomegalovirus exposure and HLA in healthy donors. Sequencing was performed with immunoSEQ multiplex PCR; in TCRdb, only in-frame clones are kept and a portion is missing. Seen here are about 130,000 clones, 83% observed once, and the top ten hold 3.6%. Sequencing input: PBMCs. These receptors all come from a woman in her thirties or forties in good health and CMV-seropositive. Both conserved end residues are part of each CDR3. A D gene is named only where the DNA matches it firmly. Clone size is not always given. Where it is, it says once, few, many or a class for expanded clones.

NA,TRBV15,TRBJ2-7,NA,TGTGCCACCAGCCTGGGCGGGGATTTGGCGAACCACGAGCAGTACTTC,CATSLGGDLANHEQYF
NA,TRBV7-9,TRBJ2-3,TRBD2,TGTGCCAGCAGCGCGACTAGCGGACGGACGCAGTATTTT,CASSATSGRTQYF
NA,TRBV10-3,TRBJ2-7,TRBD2,TGTGCCATCAGATCCCGTAGCGGGGGTGCCTACGAGCAGTACTTC,CAIRSRSGGAYEQYF
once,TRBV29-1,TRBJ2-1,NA,TGCAGCGCTCCGCGGGGTACCTACAATGAGCAGTTCTTC,CSAPRGTYNEQFF
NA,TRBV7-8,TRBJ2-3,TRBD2,TGTGCCAGCAGCTTAGACGGGACTAGCGGGTACGATACGCAGTATTTT,CASSLDGTSGYDTQYF
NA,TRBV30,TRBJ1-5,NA,TGTGCCTGGAGCACTAACCCAGGGGTGTGGCAGCCCCAGCATTTT,CAWSTNPGVWQPQHF
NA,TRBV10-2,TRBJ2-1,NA,TGCGCCAGCTCCAGTTTATCCTACAATGAGCAGTTCTTC,CASSSLSYNEQFF
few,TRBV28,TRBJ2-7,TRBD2,TGTGCCAGCAGAATGGGACTAGCGGGAGACCCACAAGAGGACGAGCAGTACTTC,CASRMGLAGDPQEDEQYF
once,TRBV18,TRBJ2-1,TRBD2,TGTGCCAGCTCACCTTCGACTAGCGGAGCCCCTTACAATGAGCAGTTCTTC,CASSPSTSGAPYNEQFF
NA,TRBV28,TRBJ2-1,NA,TGTGCCAGCAGTTTATATTCGGGTCGGACTTACAATGAGCAGTTCTTC,CASSLYSGRTYNEQFF
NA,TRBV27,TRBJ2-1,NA,TGTGCCAGCAGTTTACTTCCCACCTTCGGTGAGCAGTTCTTC,CASSLLPTFGEQFF
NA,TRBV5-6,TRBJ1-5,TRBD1,TGTGCCAGCAGCCGGCGGACAGGGGGCAATCAGCCCCAGCATTTT,CASSRRTGGNQPQHF
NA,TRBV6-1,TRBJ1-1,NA,TGTGCCAGCAGTGAAACTGTGAACACTGAAGCTTTCTTT,CASSETVNTEAFF
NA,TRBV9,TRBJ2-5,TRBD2,TGTGCCAGCAGCACCCCTGGGACTAGTTTTTCGGAGACCCAGTACTTC,CASSTPGTSFSETQYF
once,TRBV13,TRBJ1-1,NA,TGTGCCAGCAGCTTAGCTGGGACAAAAGATGAAGCTTTCTTT,CASSLAGTKDEAFF
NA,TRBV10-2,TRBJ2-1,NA,TGCGCCAGCAGCCCTCGGGACTTATACAATGAGCAGTTCTTC,CASSPRDLYNEQFF
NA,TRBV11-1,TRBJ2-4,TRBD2,TGTGCCAGCAGCCGGACTAGCGGAGCCTTGGGCGCCAAAAACATTCAGTACTTC,CASSRTSGALGAKNIQYF
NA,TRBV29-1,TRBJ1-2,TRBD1,TGCAGCGTCGAAGGACAGGCTACCTATGGCTACACCTTC,CSVEGQATYGYTF
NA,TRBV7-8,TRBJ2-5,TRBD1,TGTGCCAGCAGCTTAAAAAGGACAGGGGCCCTCCAAGAGACCCAGTACTTC,CASSLKRTGALQETQYF
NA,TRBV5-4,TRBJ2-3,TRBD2,TGTGCCAGCAGCGGGGGGACTAGCGGGACAACAGATACGCAGTATTTT,CASSGGTSGTTDTQYF
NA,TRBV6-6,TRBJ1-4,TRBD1,TGTGCCAGCAGGCCGACCGGGACAGGGGTTGAAAAACTGTTTTTT,CASRPTGTGVEKLFF
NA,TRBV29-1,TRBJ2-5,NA,TGCAGCGTGATGACAGAATTCCAAGAGACCCAGTACTTC,CSVMTEFQETQYF
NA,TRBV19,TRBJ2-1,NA,TGTGCCAGTAGCGAGCCGTTCAAGGGGCCATACAATGAGCAGTTCTTC,CASSEPFKGPYNEQFF
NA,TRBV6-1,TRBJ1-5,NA,TGTGCCAGCCGGGATAGTCGAGATCAGCCCCAGCATTTT,CASRDSRDQPQHF
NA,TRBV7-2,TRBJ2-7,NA,TGTGCCAGCAGCTTTTACGCCTACGAGCAGTACTTC,CASSFYAYEQYF
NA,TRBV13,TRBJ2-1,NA,TGTGCCAGCAGCTTAGGCGGGAGAGGCTTATACAATGAGCAGTTCTTC,CASSLGGRGLYNEQFF
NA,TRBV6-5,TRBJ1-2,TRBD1,TGTGCCAGCAGTTCCCTAGGGACAGGGGTTTATGGCTACACCTTC,CASSSLGTGVYGYTF
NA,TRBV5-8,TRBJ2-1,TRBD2,TGTGCCAGCAGCTTGGGGGCTAGCGGGAGGGGGAATGAGCAGTTCTTC,CASSLGASGRGNEQFF
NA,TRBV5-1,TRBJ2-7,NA,TGCGCCAGCAGCTTGGTCAGTAGGGGTCTCCACGAGCAGTACTTC,CASSLVSRGLHEQYF
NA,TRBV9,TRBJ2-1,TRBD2,TGTGCCAGCAGCCGGGAGGGCCGAACCTACAATGAGCAGTTCTTC,CASSREGRTYNEQFF
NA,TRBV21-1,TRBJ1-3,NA,TGTGCCAGCAGCAAGGGTCCCGGGACAGGGATTGGAAACACCATATATTTT,CASSKGPGTGIGNTIYF
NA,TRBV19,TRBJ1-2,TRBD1,TGTGCCAGTAGTATAGCGGCGACAGGGGAACATGGCTACACCTTC,CASSIAATGEHGYTF
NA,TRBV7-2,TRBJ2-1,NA,TGTGCCAGCAGCCCTCTTGCGTCTTATGAGCAGTTCTTC,CASSPLASYEQFF
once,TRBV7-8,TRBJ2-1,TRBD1,TGTGCCAGCAGCTCACCCTACCGGGACAGGGGGCTAAATGAGCAGTTCTTC,CASSSPYRDRGLNEQFF
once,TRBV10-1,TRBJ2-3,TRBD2,TGCGCCAGCAGTGAGTCGAGTGTTAGCGGGAGAGGTCGCACAGATACGCAGTATTTT,CASSESSVSGRGRTDTQYF
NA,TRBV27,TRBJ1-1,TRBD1,TGTGCCAGCTCCGGACAGGGGAACACTGAAGCTTTCTTT,CASSGQGNTEAFF
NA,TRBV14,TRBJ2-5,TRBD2,TGTGCCAGCAGCCCCTCGCTCGGACTAGCGGGAGAGACCCAGTACTTC,CASSPSLGLAGETQYF
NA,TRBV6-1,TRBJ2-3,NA,TGTGCCAGCAGTGAGCTAGTTGCAGATACGCAGTATTTT,CASSELVADTQYF